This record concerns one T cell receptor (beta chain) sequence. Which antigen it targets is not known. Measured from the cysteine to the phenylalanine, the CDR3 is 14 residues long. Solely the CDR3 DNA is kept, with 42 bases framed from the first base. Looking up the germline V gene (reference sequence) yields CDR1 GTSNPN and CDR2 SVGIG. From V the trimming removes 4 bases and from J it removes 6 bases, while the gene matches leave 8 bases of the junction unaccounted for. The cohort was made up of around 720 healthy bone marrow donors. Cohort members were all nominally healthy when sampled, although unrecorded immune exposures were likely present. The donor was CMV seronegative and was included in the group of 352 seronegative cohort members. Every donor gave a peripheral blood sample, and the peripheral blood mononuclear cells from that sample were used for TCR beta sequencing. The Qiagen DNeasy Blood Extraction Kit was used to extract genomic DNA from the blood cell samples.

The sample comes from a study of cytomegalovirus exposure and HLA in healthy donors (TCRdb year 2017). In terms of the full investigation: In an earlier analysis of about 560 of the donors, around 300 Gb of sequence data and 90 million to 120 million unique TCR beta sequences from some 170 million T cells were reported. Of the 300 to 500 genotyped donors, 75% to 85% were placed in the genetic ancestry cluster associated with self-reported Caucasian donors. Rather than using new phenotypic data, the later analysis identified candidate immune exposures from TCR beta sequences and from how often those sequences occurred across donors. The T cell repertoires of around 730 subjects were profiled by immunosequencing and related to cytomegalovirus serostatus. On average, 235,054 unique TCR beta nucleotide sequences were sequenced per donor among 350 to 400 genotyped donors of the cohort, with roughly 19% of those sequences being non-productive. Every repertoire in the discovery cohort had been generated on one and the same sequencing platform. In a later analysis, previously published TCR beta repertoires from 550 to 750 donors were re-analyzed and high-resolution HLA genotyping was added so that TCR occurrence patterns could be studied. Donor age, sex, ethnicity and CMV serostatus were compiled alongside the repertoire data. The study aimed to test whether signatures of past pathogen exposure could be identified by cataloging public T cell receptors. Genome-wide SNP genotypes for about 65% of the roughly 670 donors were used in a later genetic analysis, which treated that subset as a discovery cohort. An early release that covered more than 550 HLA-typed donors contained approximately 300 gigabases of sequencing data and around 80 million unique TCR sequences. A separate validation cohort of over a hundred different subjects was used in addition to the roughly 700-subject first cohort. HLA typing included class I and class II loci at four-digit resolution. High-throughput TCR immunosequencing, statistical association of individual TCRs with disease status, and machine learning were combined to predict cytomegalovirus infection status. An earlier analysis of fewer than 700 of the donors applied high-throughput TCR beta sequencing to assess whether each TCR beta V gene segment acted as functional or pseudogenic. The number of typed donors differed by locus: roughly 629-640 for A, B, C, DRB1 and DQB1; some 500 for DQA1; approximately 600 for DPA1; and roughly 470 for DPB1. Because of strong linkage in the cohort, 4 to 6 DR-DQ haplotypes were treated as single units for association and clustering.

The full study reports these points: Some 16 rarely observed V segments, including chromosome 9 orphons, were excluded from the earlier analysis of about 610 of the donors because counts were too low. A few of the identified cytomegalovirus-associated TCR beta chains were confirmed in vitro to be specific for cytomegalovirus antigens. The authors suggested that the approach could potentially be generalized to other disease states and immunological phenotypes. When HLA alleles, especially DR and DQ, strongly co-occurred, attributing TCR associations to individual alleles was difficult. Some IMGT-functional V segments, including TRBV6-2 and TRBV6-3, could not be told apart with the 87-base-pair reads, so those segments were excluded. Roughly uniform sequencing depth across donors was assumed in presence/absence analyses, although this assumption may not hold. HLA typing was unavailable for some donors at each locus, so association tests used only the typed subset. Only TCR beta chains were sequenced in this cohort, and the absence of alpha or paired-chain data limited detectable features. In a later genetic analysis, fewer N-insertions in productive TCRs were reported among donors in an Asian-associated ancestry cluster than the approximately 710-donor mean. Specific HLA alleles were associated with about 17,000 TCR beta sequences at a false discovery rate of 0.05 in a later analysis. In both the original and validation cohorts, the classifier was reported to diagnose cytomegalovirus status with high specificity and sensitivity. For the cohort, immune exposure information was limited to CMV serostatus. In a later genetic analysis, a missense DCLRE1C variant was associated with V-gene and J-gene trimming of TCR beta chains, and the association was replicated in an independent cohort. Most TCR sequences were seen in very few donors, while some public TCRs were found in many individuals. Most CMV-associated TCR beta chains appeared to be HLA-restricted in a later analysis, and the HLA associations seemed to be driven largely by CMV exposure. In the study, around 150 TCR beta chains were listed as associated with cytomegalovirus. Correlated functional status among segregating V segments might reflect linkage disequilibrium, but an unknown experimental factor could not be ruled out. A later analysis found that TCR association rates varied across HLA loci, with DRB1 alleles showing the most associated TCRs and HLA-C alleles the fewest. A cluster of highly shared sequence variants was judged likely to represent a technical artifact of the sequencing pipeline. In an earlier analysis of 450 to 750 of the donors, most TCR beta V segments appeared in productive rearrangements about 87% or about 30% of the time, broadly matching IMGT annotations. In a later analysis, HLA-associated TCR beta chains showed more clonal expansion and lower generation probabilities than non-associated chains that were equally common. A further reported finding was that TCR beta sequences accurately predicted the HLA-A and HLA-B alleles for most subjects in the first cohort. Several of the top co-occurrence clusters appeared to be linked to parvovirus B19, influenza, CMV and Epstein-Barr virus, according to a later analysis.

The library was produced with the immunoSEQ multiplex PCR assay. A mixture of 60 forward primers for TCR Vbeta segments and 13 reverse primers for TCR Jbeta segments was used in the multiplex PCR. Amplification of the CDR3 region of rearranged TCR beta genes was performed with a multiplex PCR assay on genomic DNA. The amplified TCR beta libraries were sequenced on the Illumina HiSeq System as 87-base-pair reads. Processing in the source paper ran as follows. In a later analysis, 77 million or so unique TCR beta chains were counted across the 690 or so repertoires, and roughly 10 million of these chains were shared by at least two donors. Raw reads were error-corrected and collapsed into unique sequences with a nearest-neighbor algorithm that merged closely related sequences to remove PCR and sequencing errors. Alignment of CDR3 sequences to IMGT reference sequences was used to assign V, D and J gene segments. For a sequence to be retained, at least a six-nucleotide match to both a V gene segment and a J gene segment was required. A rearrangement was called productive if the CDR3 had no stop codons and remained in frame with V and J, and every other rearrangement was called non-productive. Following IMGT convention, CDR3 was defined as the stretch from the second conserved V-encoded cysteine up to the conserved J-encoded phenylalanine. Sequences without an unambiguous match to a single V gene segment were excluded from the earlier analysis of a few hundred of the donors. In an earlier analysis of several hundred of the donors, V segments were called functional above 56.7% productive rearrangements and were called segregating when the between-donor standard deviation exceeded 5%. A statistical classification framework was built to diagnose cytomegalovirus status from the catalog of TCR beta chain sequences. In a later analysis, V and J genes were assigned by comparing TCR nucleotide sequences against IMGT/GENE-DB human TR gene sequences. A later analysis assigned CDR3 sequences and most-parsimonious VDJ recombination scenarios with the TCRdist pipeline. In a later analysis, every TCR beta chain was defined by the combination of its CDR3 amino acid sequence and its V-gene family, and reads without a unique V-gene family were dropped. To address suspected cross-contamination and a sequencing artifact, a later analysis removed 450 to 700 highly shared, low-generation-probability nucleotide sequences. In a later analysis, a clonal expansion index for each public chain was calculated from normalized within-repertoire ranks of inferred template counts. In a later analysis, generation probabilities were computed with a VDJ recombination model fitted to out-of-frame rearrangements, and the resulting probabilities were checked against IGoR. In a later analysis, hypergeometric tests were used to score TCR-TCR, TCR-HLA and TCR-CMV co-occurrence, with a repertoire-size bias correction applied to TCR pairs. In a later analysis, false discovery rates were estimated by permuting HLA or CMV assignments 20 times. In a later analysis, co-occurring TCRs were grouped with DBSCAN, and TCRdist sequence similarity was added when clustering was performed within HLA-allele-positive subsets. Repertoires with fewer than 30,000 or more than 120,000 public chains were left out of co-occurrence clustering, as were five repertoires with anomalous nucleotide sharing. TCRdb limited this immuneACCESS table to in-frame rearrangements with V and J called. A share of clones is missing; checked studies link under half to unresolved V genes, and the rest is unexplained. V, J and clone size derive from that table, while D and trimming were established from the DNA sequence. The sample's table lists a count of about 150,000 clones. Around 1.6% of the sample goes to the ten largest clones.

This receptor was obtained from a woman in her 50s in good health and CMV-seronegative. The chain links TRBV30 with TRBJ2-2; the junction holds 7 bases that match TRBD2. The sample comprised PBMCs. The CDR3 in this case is CAWTRTRWAGELFF. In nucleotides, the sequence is TGTGCCTGGACTCGGACTAGATGGGCCGGGGAGCTGTTTTTT.